This T cell receptor (beta chain) was documented in a study of cytomegalovirus exposure and HLA in healthy donors. Study at large: Prior work identified some 120 million unique TCR beta sequences in around 170 million T cells. Study results and limitations: The authors reported that TCR beta sequences could predict HLA-A and HLA-B alleles. These predictions were accurate for most subjects in the first cohort. Specificity of a few CMV-associated chains for CMV antigens was verified in vitro.

The CDR3 is 15 residues long. Trimming removed 4 bases from V and 5 bases from J; junction bases left unmatched: 7. CDR1 is MNHNY, CDR2 SVGAGI, per germline (reference sequence). This clone was seen a few times. Its antigen is not known. Both 60 Vbeta primers and 13 Jbeta primers went into the PCR. The assay was immunoSEQ multiplex PCR, and TCRdb's table has in-frame clones only and misses some. Altogether about 130,000 clones are present, approximately 80% being singletons, with the ten largest covering around 3%. The TCR comes from a woman under 30 in good health and CMV-seropositive. V and J are TRBV6-6 and TRBJ1-4; the match to TRBD1 covers 7 bases. The sequencing sample was made of PBMCs. CDR3 sequence reads: CASSFPGTANEKLFF. CDR3 in DNA: TGTGCCAGCAGTTTCCCCGGGACAGCGAATGAAAAACTGTTTTTT.